This TCR beta chain was profiled in a study of cytomegalovirus exposure and HLA in healthy donors. In the study overall: Researchers previously reported finding fewer than 140 million unique TCR beta sequences from roughly 180 million T cells.

Points from the study as a whole: Most TCR beta V segments were productive about 90% or about 30% of the time in an earlier analysis. In a later analysis, TCR association rates varied by HLA locus: DRB1 most, HLA-C fewest.

This clone was detected once. Its antigen is not known. V gave up 3 bases and J gave up 0 bases, with 6 bases separating them. Germline lookup yields CDR1 MNHEY and CDR2 SMNVEV (reference sequence). This CDR3 is built from 15 residues. PCR was performed using 60 Vbeta and 13 Jbeta primers. Sequencing used immunoSEQ multiplex PCR; TCRdb keeps in-frame clones, though not all of them. Among 180,000 or so clones listed, roughly 84% were seen once. The TCR originated in a male donor in good health and CMV-seronegative. The J gene is TRBJ1-6, the V gene TRBV27; D uncertain. The sample consisted of PBMCs. The CDR3 nucleotides read TGTGCCAGCAGTTTTGGCAGCTCCTATAATTCACCCCTCCACTTT. It specifies CASSFGSSYNSPLHF.